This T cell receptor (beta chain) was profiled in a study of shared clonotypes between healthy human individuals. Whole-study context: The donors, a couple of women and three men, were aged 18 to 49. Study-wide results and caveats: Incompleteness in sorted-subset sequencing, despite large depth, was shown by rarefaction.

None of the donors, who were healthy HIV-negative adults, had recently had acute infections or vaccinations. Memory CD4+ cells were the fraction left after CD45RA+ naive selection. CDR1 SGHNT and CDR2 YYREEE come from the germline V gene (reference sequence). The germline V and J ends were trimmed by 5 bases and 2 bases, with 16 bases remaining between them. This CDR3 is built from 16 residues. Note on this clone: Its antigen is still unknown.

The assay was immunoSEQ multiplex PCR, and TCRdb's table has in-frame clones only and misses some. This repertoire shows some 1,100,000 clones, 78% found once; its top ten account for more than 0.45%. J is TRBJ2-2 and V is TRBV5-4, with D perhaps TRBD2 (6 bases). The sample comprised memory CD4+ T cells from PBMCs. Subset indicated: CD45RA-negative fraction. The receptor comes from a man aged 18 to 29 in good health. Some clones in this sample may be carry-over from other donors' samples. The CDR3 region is CASRPGELANTGELFF. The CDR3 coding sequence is TGTGCCAGCAGGCCCGGGGAACTAGCTAACACCGGGGAGCTGTTTTTT.